The following is a T cell receptor beta chain sequence with its context. The antigen is not known. This sample is drawn from a study of CD8 T cells in Susac syndrome. The CDR3 is 15 residues long. CDR1 SGHDT and CDR2 YYEEEE come from the germline V gene. Unmatched junction bases numbered 2, after V lost 2 bases and J lost 5 bases. Study observations and caveats: By the study's own acknowledgment, its TCR sequencing and HLA analysis included relatively few individuals.

The authors reverse transcribed about 0.5 to 1 ug RNA with random hexamers. Amplification of TCR beta CDR3 across 54 Vbeta and 13 Jbeta was performed with immunoSEQ multiplex PCR. TCRdb fed the immunoSEQ multiplex PCR reads into MiXCR, producing one record per CDR3 protein. The table records about 210,000 distinct CDR3 sequences, approximately 94% of them present only once. The authors sequenced TCR beta from blood CD8+ and CD4+ T cells. Sequenced: CD4+ T cells from PBMCs. This sequence joins TRBV5-6 and TRBJ2-3; TRBD2 aligns across 13 bases. The sequence came from a human donor in good health. DNA for the CDR3: TGTGCCAGCAGCTTCGGACTAGCGGGGGAAGATACGCAGTATTTT. Residues: CASSFGLAGEDTQYF.